This TCR beta chain was sequenced in a study of T cells after yellow fever vaccination. Regarding the study as a whole: The appearance of a small share of clonotypes in both CD4 and CD8 compartments was observed. A secondary response was less intense yet reached its peak sooner, at day 5 versus 15.

By 5'RACE template switching, TCR cDNA was produced, with a universal primer site and UMIs added in the process. TCRdb passed the 5' RACE reads through MiXCR, listing each CDR3 protein once. The table has around 68,000 distinct CDR3 sequences, around 7.1% seen once. Germline CDR1 and CDR2: MNHEY and SVGAGI. With 0 bases removed from V and 8 bases from J, the gap between germline ends came to 11 bases. The CDR3 has 14 residues. Worth noting for this clonotype: Its antigen is not known.

The gene calls are TRBV6-5 and TRBJ2-1; perhaps TRBD1 as D (6 bases). This specimen was CD8+ T cells sorted from PBMCs, taken more than 8 days after the first yellow fever vaccination. This receptor was identified in a man aged 18 to 35 who received the YFV17D yellow fever vaccine. CDR3 nucleotide sequence: TGTGCCAGCAGTTACTCTCTCAGGGGCGATGAGCAGTTCTTC. This translates into CASSYSLRGDEQFF.